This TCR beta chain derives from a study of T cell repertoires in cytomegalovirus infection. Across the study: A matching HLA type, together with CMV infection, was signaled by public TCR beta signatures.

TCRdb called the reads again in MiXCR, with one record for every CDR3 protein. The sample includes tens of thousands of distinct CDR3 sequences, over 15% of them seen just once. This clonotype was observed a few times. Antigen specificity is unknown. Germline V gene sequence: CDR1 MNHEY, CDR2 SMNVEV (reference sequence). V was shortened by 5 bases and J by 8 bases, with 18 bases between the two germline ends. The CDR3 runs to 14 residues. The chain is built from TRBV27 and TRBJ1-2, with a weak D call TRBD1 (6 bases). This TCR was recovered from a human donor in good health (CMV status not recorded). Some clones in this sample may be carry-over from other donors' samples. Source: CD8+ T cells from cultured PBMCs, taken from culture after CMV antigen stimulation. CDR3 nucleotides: TGTGCCAGCAGTAAAGGGGGTAAACTTAGCGGCTACACCTTC. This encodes CASSKGGKLSGYTF.